The 19 T cell receptor beta chains below were found in one sample sequenced in a study of CXCR3 chemokines and chemotherapy response in bladder cancer. Using its own MiXCR run on the PCR reads, TCRdb lists one record per CDR3 protein. The sample lists 7,000 to 10,000 distinct CDR3 sequences; roughly 23% were seen once. The sample here was taken from a patient whose treatment included neoadjuvant chemotherapy. These receptors were taken from a human donor with bladder cancer that did not respond to neoadjuvant chemotherapy.

This clonotype was counted a few times. The chain couples TRBV27 to TRBJ1-5; tentatively, D is TRBD1 (5 bases). V was clipped by 0 bases and J by 9 bases, with 15 bases between them. Germline CDR1 MNHEY, CDR2 SMNVEV (reference sequence). The CDR3 extends over 15 amino acids. The CDR3 nucleotides read TGTGCCAGCAGTTTATCGTGGGGAGGTCAGGGGCCCCAGCATTTT. Its translation: CASSLSWGGQGPQHF.

This clonotype has only a few counts. A far bigger clonotype differs at one base, so this is likely a read error. The V gene is TRBV24-1, the J gene TRBJ2-5, with 7 positions matching TRBD1. J was trimmed by 11 bases and V by 3 bases; bases with no gene match: 14. The CDR3 totals 15 residues. Germline V gene lookup returns CDR1 KGHDR and CDR2 SFDVKD. The CDR3 DNA follows: TGTGCCACCAGTGATCAGACAGGGTCCTACAATGAGCAGTACTTC. It specifies CATSDQTGSYNEQYF.

This clonotype has a count of ten or more. This chain joins TRBV20-1 and TRBJ1-1; 8 bases agree with TRBD1. CDR3 size: 12 residues. Germline V gene data show CDR1 as DFQATT and CDR2 as SNEGSKA (reference sequence). V shed 6 bases, J shed 11 bases, and the junction held 11 bases outside the gene matches. This CDR3 reads CSAPGGQEWAFF. CDR3 DNA: TGCAGTGCCCCCGGGGGACAGGAGTGGGCTTTCTTT.

This clonotype is medium-sized within its sample. J is TRBJ1-1 and V is TRBV29-1; the D is unclear. Deletions cut 3 bases from V and 4 bases from J, with 12 bases between. Germline CDR1 is SQVTM and CDR2 is ANQGSEA. The CDR3 runs to 13 residues. In DNA form, the CDR3 reads TGCAGCGTTGATGGCCGGGGAGGCACTGAAGCTTTCTTT. Residues: CSVDGRGGTEAFF.

Concerning this clonotype: Germline and junction disagree at one end, which may indicate a read error. V is TRBV27 and J is TRBJ1-5; D not certain. In germline, CDR1 is MNHEY, CDR2 SMNVEV (reference sequence). The CDR3 spans 15 residues. CDR3: CASSSVGYSIQPQHF. The CDR3, as DNA: TGTGCCAGCAGCTCCGTGGGATATAGCATTCAGCCCCAGCATTTT.

This clonotype was picked up many times. The chain joins TRBV12-3 or TRBV12-4 to TRBJ1-2; D remains ambiguous. Deletions cut 1 base from V and 10 bases from J, with 13 bases between. The CDR3 runs to 13 residues. As DNA, the CDR3 is TGTGCCAGCAGTTTAGGGTTGAACAGAGACTACACCTTC. This codes for CASSLGLNRDYTF.

In its sample, this clonotype was seen many times. The V call is TRBV25-1, the J call TRBJ2-7, with D perhaps matching TRBD2 (7 bases). The germline CDR1 and CDR2 sequences are MGHDK and SYGVNS. Trimming cost V 3 bases and J 10 bases, with 25 bases left between them. The CDR3 is 16 residues long. CDR3 sequence (DNA): TGTGCCAGCAGTGACGAGGGCGGGGGCCCGATGGGCGTTCAGTACTTC. Encoded protein: CASSDEGGGPMGVQYF.

The table lists this clonotype with a few counts. One base separates it from a far larger clone, so it is likely a read error. The chain couples TRBV10-3 to TRBJ1-1; no firm D call. V lost 4 bases and J 2 bases, leaving 8 bases between the germline ends. The CDR3 runs to 13 residues. Germline assignment: CDR1 ENHRY and CDR2 SYGVKD. CDR3 sequence reads: CAISVEINTEAFF. The CDR3 coding sequence is TGTGCCATCAGTGTGGAGATCAACACTGAAGCTTTCTTT.

The sample holds many counts of this clonotype. The chain is built from TRBV6-1 and TRBJ2-5; TRBD1 aligns across 9 bases. V shed 7 bases, J shed 5 bases, and the junction held 8 bases outside the gene matches. From germline, CDR1 is MNHNS and CDR2 SASEGT. The CDR3 is 14 amino acids. CDR3 region: CASTYGQGWETQYF. The DNA for the CDR3 is TGTGCCAGCACATATGGACAGGGGTGGGAGACCCAGTACTTC.

Worth noting for this clonotype: This sequence is one base from a far larger clone and is likely a read error. The J gene is TRBJ2-5, the V gene TRBV6-5; 9 bases match TRBD1. Germline CDR1 MNHEY, CDR2 SVGAGI. The CDR3 has 14 amino acids. CDR3 amino acids: CASTYGQGWEIQYF. In DNA, the CDR3 is TGTGCCAGCACATATGGACAGGGGTGGGAGATCCAGTACTTC.

The sample holds many counts of this clonotype. The rearrangement joins TRBV10-3 to TRBJ1-6; 10 nucleotides match TRBD1. The CDR3 has 16 residues. Losses at the gene ends were 3 bases for V and 9 bases for J; bases not matched to a gene: 8. Germline V CDR1 and CDR2: ENHRY, SYGVKD. The chain's CDR3 is CAISDSDRGRSSPLHF. The CDR3 nucleotides are TGTGCCATCAGTGACTCCGACAGGGGGCGCAGTTCACCCCTCCACTTT.

The chain employs TRBV10-3 and TRBJ2-5, with TRBD2 matching over 14 bases. The CDR3 length is 18 residues. The J segment lost 0 bases and the V segment lost 6 bases, leaving 9 bases of the junction unmatched. The germline CDR1 and CDR2 sequences are ENHRY and SYGVKD. This CDR3 is CAIRSGTSGGHNQETQYF. The CDR3 DNA is TGTGCCATCAGGTCCGGGACTAGCGGGGGACACAACCAAGAGACCCAGTACTTC.

V usage is TRBV6-6 and J usage is TRBJ2-2, with 9 bases lining up with TRBD1. Germline loops: CDR1 MNHNY, CDR2 SVGAGI (reference sequence). CDR3 length: 16 amino acids. After removal of 2 bases from V and 3 bases from J, the junction contained 4 bases not matched to a gene. The CDR3 here is CASSYKTGGDTGELFF. In nucleotides, the CDR3 is TGTGCCAGCAGTTACAAAACAGGGGGCGACACCGGGGAGCTGTTTTTT.

V gene TRBV2 combines with J gene TRBJ1-1; the D is unclear. Germline loops: CDR1 SNHLY, CDR2 FYNNEI. The CDR3 length is 12 residues. V was clipped by 1 base and J by 8 bases, with 8 bases between them. The CDR3 DNA sequence: TGTGCCAGCAGTGAAGGTGGCAGCGAAGCTTTCTTT. Residues: CASSEGGSEAFF.

With respect to this clonotype: A far larger clone differs by one base, so this is likely a read error. This chain uses TRBV10-3 with TRBJ2-1; D gene unclear. The germline CDR1 and CDR2 sequences are ENHRY and SYGVKD. The CDR3 extends over 14 amino acids. Trimming took off 5 bases at V and 6 bases at J, with 14 bases between the two ends. The CDR3 region has the DNA TGTGCCATCAGTTACTTCAGTGACGGCAATGAGCAGTTCTTC. It encodes CAISYFSDGNEQFF.

This clonotype is judged medium-sized. V gene TRBV25-1 combines with J gene TRBJ1-1; D ambiguous. The CDR3 is 13 residues long. The V gene lost 4 bases and the J gene lost 1 base, with 7 bases spanning the gap. Germline loops: CDR1 MGHDK, CDR2 SYGVNS. CDR3 sequence: CASSASPNTEAFF. CDR3 nucleotide sequence: TGTGCCAGCAGTGCTAGTCCGAACACTGAAGCTTTCTTT.

By frequency in the sample, this clonotype is large. The chain carries TRBV6-1 and TRBJ1-1; D unresolved. Trimming took 0 bases from V and 4 from J, leaving 15 bases between them. The CDR3 has 16 residues. CDR1 is MNHNS and CDR2 is SASEGT in the germline V gene. The CDR3 coding sequence is TGTGCCAGCAGTGAAGCTCTCGAATACGGTTCCACTGAAGCTTTCTTT. Protein sequence: CASSEALEYGSTEAFF.

Turning to this clonotype: The likely explanation is a read error, given a far larger clone one base away. This CDR3 is CASSLGSSLQETQYF. The CDR3 DNA sequence: TGTGCCAGCAGTCTTGGGTCTAGTCTCCAAGAGACCCAGTACTTC. The V call is TRBV13, the J call TRBJ2-5; D is ambiguous. With 6 bases removed from V and 1 base from J, the gap between germline ends came to 15 bases. There are 15 residues in the CDR3. Germline values: CDR1 PRHDT, CDR2 FYEKMQ (reference sequence).

There are many counts of this clonotype. CDR3 in amino acids: CASSWGGGTTEAFF. DNA for the CDR3: TGTGCCAGCAGTTGGGGAGGCGGGACCACTGAAGCTTTCTTT. The rearrangement links TRBV28 to TRBJ1-1, with D maybe TRBD1 (5 bases). Germline CDR1 is MDHEN and CDR2 is SYDVKM. Trimming took 4 bases from V and 4 from J, leaving 13 bases between them. The CDR3 is 14 amino acids.